These T cell receptor beta chains were read from a single sample in a study of a mutant IDH1 vaccine in newly diagnosed glioma. Produced via immunoSEQ multiplex PCR; TCRdb's table is partial and in-frame only. The table shows some 36,000 clones, with more than 80% occurring only once. These receptors lack a known antigen. The sequencing here drew on PBMCs, taken from a glioma patient whose treatment included an IDH1 peptide vaccine. The origin of the receptors is a man between 50 and 59 years old with glioma. Both conserved end residues are part of each CDR3. D genes are given only for firm matches. Size is omitted from some rows. Given values are once, few, many or a class for expanded clones.

>NA|TRBV29-1|TRBJ2-3|NA
TGCAGCGCCCGAGGCTCCAGCGGAGTCACAGATACGCAGTATTTT
CSARGSSGVTDTQYF
>NA|TRBV19|TRBJ2-1|TRBD2
TGTGCCACCTCCGGGGGGACCCCTCACAATGAGCAGTTCTTC
CATSGGTPHNEQFF
>few|TRBV7-9|TRBJ1-1|TRBD1
TGTGCCAGCAGCGAGACAGGGATTGGGACTGAAGCTTTCTTT
CASSETGIGTEAFF
>NA|TRBV6-5|TRBJ1-6|NA
TGTGCCAGTATGGGGGGGGTAGGGTCACCCCTCCACTTT
CASMGGVGSPLHF
>few|TRBV9|TRBJ2-1|NA
TGTGCCAGCAGCGTAGACTTAGGCGCGAATGAGCAGTTCTTC
CASSVDLGANEQFF
>NA|TRBV19|TRBJ2-7|NA
TGTGCCAGTAGTATTCAAGCGTCGAGGGCCTACGAGCAGTACTTC
CASSIQASRAYEQYF
>NA|TRBV5-1|TRBJ2-7|NA
TGCGCCAGCAGCTTATCGACAGGGACTTACGAGCAGTACTTC
CASSLSTGTYEQYF
>NA|TRBV5-5|TRBJ2-1|TRBD1
TGTGCCAGCAGTATCGCAGGGGGTTCCTACAATGAGCAGTTCTTC
CASSIAGGSYNEQFF
>NA|TRBV19|TRBJ2-7|NA
TGTGCCAGTAGTATCGGCAGGGCAGGAGGGGAGCAGTACTTC
CASSIGRAGGEQYF
>few|TRBV6-4|TRBJ2-2|TRBD2
TGTGCCAGCAGTGGCGATGCGGGGGGGGCGAACACCGGGGAGCTGTTTTTT
CASSGDAGGANTGELFF
>NA|TRBV10-3|TRBJ1-1|NA
TGTGCCATCAGTGAAATAACGGGGGCTGAAGCTTTCTTT
CAISEITGAEAFF
>NA|TRBV7-2|TRBJ1-4|NA
TGTGCCAGCAGCGCAGCGAATTTCGGGACTGCAACTAATGAAAAACTGTTTTTT
CASSAANFGTATNEKLFF
>NA|TRBV30|TRBJ1-4|NA
TGTGCCTGGAGTCAAACGGAAAAACTGTTTTTT
CAWSQTEKLFF
>NA|TRBV27|TRBJ1-4|TRBD1
TGTGCCAGCAGTCTTACAGGGGGCTGGTCTAATGAAAAACTGTTTTTT
CASSLTGGWSNEKLFF
>NA|TRBV19|TRBJ1-1|NA
TGTGCCAGCTTAGGCGGGTCGGCAGCTTTCTTT
CASLGGSAAFF
>NA|TRBV5-6|TRBJ2-5|NA
TGTGCCAGCAGCTTGTTACAGCTTCTTACCCAAGAGACCCAGTACTTC
CASSLLQLLTQETQYF
>NA|TRBV6-1|TRBJ2-7|NA
TGTGCCAGCAGTGCCCCATTGGACTCCCCGACCTACGAGCAGTACTTC
CASSAPLDSPTYEQYF
>NA|TRBV6-1|TRBJ2-7|TRBD1
TGTGCCAGCAGGGAAACGGGGTGGGGGACAGGGGGCTTCGACGAGCAGTACTTC
CASRETGWGTGGFDEQYF
>NA|TRBV4-2|TRBJ2-6|TRBD1
TGTGCCAGCAGCCAAGGGACAGGTGGGGCCAACGTCCTGACTTTC
CASSQGTGGANVLTF
>NA|TRBV7-2|TRBJ1-2|NA
TGTGCCAGCAGCTTAGCGGGACGCAGCCTTAACTATGGCTACACCTTC
CASSLAGRSLNYGYTF
>NA|TRBV25-1|TRBJ2-2|NA
TGTGCCAGCAGTCGGACCCTAGGCACCGGGGAGCTGTTTTTT
CASSRTLGTGELFF
>NA|TRBV28|TRBJ2-5|NA
TGTGCCACCGGTCAAGAGACCCAGTACTTC
CATGQETQYF
>NA|TRBV29-1|TRBJ2-1|TRBD1
TGCAGCGTTCTACAGGGGTACAATGAGCAGTTCTTC
CSVLQGYNEQFF
>NA|TRBV11-2|TRBJ1-1|NA
TGTGCCAGCAGCCCGGGGGTAGTCGCTGAAGCTTTCTTT
CASSPGVVAEAFF
>NA|TRBV4-3|TRBJ2-3|TRBD2
TGCGCCAGCAGCCAGCCCGGGACTAGCGGGGGCACAGATACGCAGTATTTT
CASSQPGTSGGTDTQYF
>once|TRBV2|TRBJ2-1|NA
TGTGCCAGCAGCACCTGGACAGCTTACAATGAGCAGTTCTTC
CASSTWTAYNEQFF
>NA|TRBV11-3|TRBJ1-1|NA
TGTGCCAGCAGCTTTTCCGGGACACCCGATGAAGCTTTCTTT
CASSFSGTPDEAFF
>NA|TRBV30|TRBJ2-2|NA
TGTGCCTGGGGGACAGGGGAGCTGTTTTTT
CAWGTGELFF